Following are 15 T cell receptor beta chains from one sample sequenced in a study of T cells after posttransplantation cyclophosphamide. Assay: immunoSEQ multiplex PCR; the TCRdb copy retains only in-frame clones and omits some. Observed in the sample are 20,000 to 30,000 clones, none of them singletons. Sequencing used PBMCs. The receptors were gathered from a woman between 45 and 60 years old in good health, CMV-negative, and a related stem cell transplant donor.

This clone appeared many times. The chain has TRBV19 and TRBJ2-5; 9 bases match TRBD1. V trimming: 3 bases; J trimming: 11 bases; junction bases outside the gene matches: 10. This CDR3 spans 14 amino acids. In germline, CDR1 is LNHDA, CDR2 SQIVND (reference sequence). Written as DNA, the CDR3 is TGTGCCAGTAGTATGACAGGGGGATCGGGGGAGCAGTACTTC. Its protein product is CASSMTGGSGEQYF.

This clone was counted many times. V gene TRBV7-2 combines with J gene TRBJ1-6; TRBD1 agrees at 8 bases. The trim removed 1 base at V and 5 bases at J, leaving 10 bases unmatched. CDR3 length: 18 amino acids. Germline V lookup: CDR1 SGHTA, CDR2 FQGNSA. CDR3 region: CASSLGFRTGKHNSPLHF. The DNA of the CDR3 is TGTGCCAGCAGCTTAGGGTTCCGGACAGGGAAACATAATTCACCCCTCCACTTT.

This clone showed up many times. This chain links TRBV5-6 with TRBJ1-1; D remains unclear. The ends were cut back, 1 base at V and 1 base at J, with 5 bases in the middle. Germline V CDR1 and CDR2: SGHDT, YYEEEE. This CDR3 comprises 13 residues. CDR3 in amino acids: CASSLFRNTEAFF. The CDR3 DNA reads as TGTGCCAGCAGCTTGTTCCGGAACACTGAAGCTTTCTTT.

This clone has ten or more counts. The rearrangement links TRBV7-2 to TRBJ2-5; 7 positions agree with TRBD2. The V gene end was trimmed by 3 bases and the J gene end by 2 bases; junction bases not matched to a gene: 3. From germline, CDR1 is SGHTA and CDR2 FQGNSA. The CDR3 sequence is 14 residues long. CDR3 loop: CASSLGGNQETQYF. Here the CDR3 DNA reads TGTGCCAGCAGCTTGGGGGGGAATCAAGAGACCCAGTACTTC.

This clone has at least ten counts. The J gene is TRBJ2-1, the V gene TRBV28, with 12 bases identical to TRBD2. Trimming cost V 3 bases and J 0 bases; bases outside gene matches: 9. The CDR3 is 19 amino acids. The germline V gene has CDR1 MDHEN and CDR2 SYDVKM. CDR3 sequence reads: CASSLPGLAGTSSYNEQFF. In DNA form, the CDR3 reads TGTGCCAGCAGTTTGCCTGGACTAGCGGGAACCAGCTCCTACAATGAGCAGTTCTTC.

This clone was seen ten or more times. CDR3 coding DNA: TGTGCCAGTACCGGGGGGCTCCGCACAGATACGCAGTATTTT. Encoded protein: CASTGGLRTDTQYF. The chain carries TRBV19 and TRBJ2-3; tentatively, D is TRBD2 (7 bases). V was shortened by 7 bases and J by 1 base, with 12 bases between the two germline ends. Germline assignment: CDR1 LNHDA and CDR2 SQIVND (reference sequence). This CDR3 comprises 14 residues.

This clone was picked up many times. The chain uses TRBV28 and TRBJ1-2, with 7 bases that match TRBD1. The length of the CDR3 is 20 residues. With 4 bases clipped from V and 4 bases from J, the junction kept 24 bases outside the gene matches. Germline V CDR1 and CDR2: MDHEN, SYDVKM. The CDR3 region has the DNA TGTGCCAGCAGTTCCCAGGGCGTAGAAAGACAGGGCAGGAAGGCCTATGGCTACACCTTC. Protein product: CASSSQGVERQGRKAYGYTF.

This clone was detected many times. This rearrangement joins TRBV2 to TRBJ1-1; no definite D call. The CDR3 length is 14 residues. V lost 0 bases and J 8 bases, leaving 13 bases between the germline ends. Germline V gene sequence: CDR1 SNHLY, CDR2 FYNNEI. The CDR3 nucleotides are TGTGCCAGCAGTGAAGCGCCCGTCCCGAGGGAAGCTTTCTTT. It encodes CASSEAPVPREAFF.

This clone was counted many times. The rearrangement links TRBV19 to TRBJ2-1; 14 positions agree with TRBD2. Germline assignment: CDR1 LNHDA and CDR2 SQIVND (reference sequence). The CDR3 sequence is 14 residues long. The V and J ends lost 9 bases and 7 bases, in that order; junction bases with no gene match: 5. The CDR3 loop reads CASRLAGGLNEQFF. The CDR3 DNA reads TGTGCCAGCAGACTAGCGGGAGGGTTAAATGAGCAGTTCTTC. Together with reference TRBV19 and TRBJ2-1, the CDR3 gives the full variable domain: DGGITQSPKYLFRKEGQNVTLSCEQNLNHDAMYWYRQDPGQGLRLIYYSQIVNDFQKGDIAEGYSVSREKKESFPLTVTSAQKNPTAFYLCASRLAGGLNEQFFGPGTRLTVL.

This clone was seen at least ten times. V gene TRBV29-1 combines with J gene TRBJ2-6; TRBD1 is a possible D gene (5 bases). The CDR3 sequence is 16 residues long. The V gene's germline CDR1 is SQVTM and CDR2 ANQGSEA. Trimming shortened V by 4 bases and J by 1 base, and 14 bases separated the two germline ends. CDR3: CSVVWGAWSGANVLTF. The DNA for the CDR3 is TGCAGCGTTGTTTGGGGCGCGTGGTCTGGGGCCAACGTCCTGACTTTC.

The sample holds many counts of this clone. The gene calls are TRBV9 and TRBJ1-2; D remains unclear. V was trimmed by 7 bases and J by 8 bases, leaving 18 bases between them. Germline-derived CDR1 and CDR2 are SGDLS and YYNGEE. The CDR3 totals 13 residues. CDR3 DNA: TGTGCCAGCTCCTCAGAGGTAAACCGGGGCTACACCTTC. It specifies CASSSEVNRGYTF. Combining the CDR3 with reference TRBV9 and TRBJ1-2 gives the whole variable domain DSGVTQTPKHLITATGQRVTLRCSPRSGDLSVYWYQQSLDQGLQFLIQYYNGEERAKGNILERFSAQQFPDLHSELNLSSLELGDSALYFCASSSEVNRGYTFGSGTRLTVV.

This clone was seen ten or more times. V is TRBV30 and J is TRBJ1-2; TRBD1 aligns across 8 bases. The J segment lost 6 bases and the V segment lost 2 bases, leaving 11 bases of the junction unmatched. There are 15 residues in the CDR3. Germline V CDR1 and CDR2: GTSNPN, SVGIG (reference sequence). This chain's CDR3 is CAWSSTKGQANGYTF. The CDR3 DNA is TGTGCCTGGAGTTCGACCAAGGGACAGGCGAATGGCTACACCTTC.

This clone was seen at least ten times. The V call is TRBV28, the J call TRBJ1-4; tentative D call: TRBD1 (6 bases). Trimming cost V 7 bases and J 8 bases, with 17 bases left between them. In germline, CDR1 is MDHEN, CDR2 SYDVKM. The CDR3 covers 14 residues. The DNA for the CDR3 is TGTGCCAGCACCCGAGGGGGTAAAGAGGAAAAACTGTTTTTT. This encodes CASTRGGKEEKLFF.

This clone was detected ten times or more. The rearrangement links TRBV11-2 to TRBJ1-2; possible D gene TRBD1, 5 bases. CDR1 and CDR2 (germline): SGHAT, FQNNGV. The CDR3 runs to 14 residues. Trimming cost V 2 bases and J 4 bases, with 11 bases left between them. This chain's CDR3 is CASSLQRGGYGYTF. CDR3 DNA sequence: TGTGCCAGCAGCTTACAGCGGGGGGGCTATGGCTACACCTTC.

This clone was seen many times. This chain uses TRBV6-4 with TRBJ1-2; D is unresolved. CDR3 size: 15 residues. V gave up 6 bases and J gave up 8 bases, with 22 bases separating them. Germline CDR1 and CDR2: MRHNA and SNTAGT. CDR3 DNA sequence: TGTGCCAGCAGCGACACCTTCCCGACCATCGGGGGCTACACCTTC. This sequence encodes CASSDTFPTIGGYTF.